Presented here are 29 T cell receptor beta chains from one specimen sequenced in a study of cytomegalovirus exposure and HLA in healthy donors. The PCR had 60 Vbeta and 13 Jbeta primers. Generated by immunoSEQ multiplex PCR, the TCRdb table keeps only in-frame clones and is missing some. The sample records about 140,000 clones, around 80% being singletons. The sequenced sample consisted of PBMCs. These receptors were obtained from a female donor in good health and CMV-seronegative.

CDR3 amino acids: CASSEVYTDTQYF. The CDR3 nucleotides are TGTGCCAGCAGTGAAGTCTACACAGATACGCAGTATTTT. The rearrangement uses TRBV6-1 and TRBJ2-3; D uncertain. The V end lost 1 base, the J end lost 2 bases, and 4 bases lay between the germline ends. The CDR3 has 13 amino acids. CDR1 and CDR2 (germline): MNHNS, SASEGT.

The rearrangement links TRBV29-1 to TRBJ2-3; 7 bases are shared with TRBD2. The V gene end was trimmed by 5 bases and the J gene end by 4 bases; junction bases not matched to a gene: 3. This CDR3 is 12 amino acids long. Germline assignment: CDR1 SQVTM and CDR2 ANQGSEA. CDR3 residues: CSVRTRADTQYF. DNA of the CDR3: TGCAGCGTTCGGACTAGGGCAGATACGCAGTATTTT.

The J gene is TRBJ2-7, the V gene TRBV5-4; 11 bases are shared with TRBD2. V shed 4 bases and J 3 bases; nucleotides not matched to a gene: 3. CDR3 length: 14 amino acids. Germline V gene data show CDR1 as SGHNT and CDR2 as YYREEE (reference sequence). CDR3: CASSAGLADYEQYF. Written as DNA, the CDR3 is TGTGCCAGCAGCGCGGGACTAGCGGACTACGAGCAGTACTTC.

The genes are TRBV6-5 and TRBJ2-7; D may be TRBD2 (5 bases). Germline loops: CDR1 MNHEY, CDR2 SVGAGI. The V end lost 0 bases, the J end lost 1 base, and 13 bases lay between the germline ends. There are 16 residues in the CDR3. The CDR3 region is CASSYSASPRSYEQYF. The CDR3 DNA sequence: TGTGCCAGCAGTTACTCGGCTAGCCCCCGATCCTACGAGCAGTACTTC.

In regard to this clone: A much larger clone is a single base away; this may be a read error. V and J are TRBV6-5 and TRBJ2-7, with a possible D match to TRBD1 (5 bases). This CDR3 spans 15 amino acids. CDR1 is MNHEY, CDR2 SVGAGI, per germline. Trimming removed 0 bases from V and 6 bases from J, with 15 bases in between. CDR3 amino acids: CASSYSSGRLVEQYF. As DNA, the CDR3 is TGTGCCAGCAGTTACTCATCAGGGCGATTAGTCGAGCAGTACTTC.

This sequence joins TRBV4-1 and TRBJ1-2; D not resolved. CDR1 and CDR2 from the germline V gene are MGHRA and YSYEKL. This CDR3 contains 14 residues. V was trimmed by 1 base and J by 8 bases, leaving 14 bases between them. CDR3 bases: TGCGCCAGCAGCCAAGTAGACGATGACACCGGCTACACCTTC. Translating it yields CASSQVDDDTGYTF.

V and J are TRBV30 and TRBJ2-3; 11 bases align to TRBD2. Germline values: CDR1 GTSNPN, CDR2 SVGIG (reference sequence). The CDR3 covers 15 residues. V shed 4 bases, J shed 2 bases, and the junction held 5 bases outside the gene matches. The CDR3 protein is CAWTPGLADTDTQYF. In nucleotides, the CDR3 is TGTGCCTGGACCCCGGGACTAGCGGACACAGATACGCAGTATTTT.

The rearrangement links TRBV5-4 to TRBJ1-1; D is unresolved. From germline, CDR1 is SGHNT and CDR2 YYREEE (reference sequence). Trimming stripped 1 base from V and 4 bases from J, with 8 bases between. This CDR3 comprises 13 residues. CDR3 protein: CASSLFGSTEAFF. The CDR3 coding sequence is TGTGCCAGCAGCTTGTTCGGGAGCACTGAAGCTTTCTTT.

This chain uses TRBV6-1 with TRBJ2-7, with 9 bases matching TRBD2. With 7 bases clipped from V and 5 bases from J, the junction kept 12 bases outside the gene matches. Germline CDR1 and CDR2: MNHNS and SASEGT. The CDR3 contains 15 residues. The CDR3 coding sequence is TGTGCCAGCAACCCGAATGGTAGCGGGAGACACGAGCAGTACTTC. Encoded protein: CASNPNGSGRHEQYF.

V and J are TRBV7-9 and TRBJ2-1; 9 bases are shared with TRBD2. The V gene's germline CDR1 is SEHNR and CDR2 FQNEAQ (reference sequence). The CDR3 consists of 14 residues. V trimming: 7 bases; J trimming: 7 bases; junction bases outside the gene matches: 8. CDR3 amino acids: CASKAGLAQNEQFF. The CDR3 DNA reads TGTGCCAGCAAGGCGGGACTAGCACAGAATGAGCAGTTCTTC.

The chain is built from TRBV4-1 and TRBJ2-7; 9 nucleotides match TRBD2. Germline V gene data show CDR1 as MGHRA and CDR2 as YSYEKL. Unmatched junction bases numbered 10, after V lost 1 base and J lost 6 bases. This CDR3 region has 16 residues. The CDR3 nucleotides are TGCGCCAGCAGCCAAGCCGGGGATAGCGGGAGTATCGAGCAGTACTTC. This translates into CASSQAGDSGSIEQYF.

The V and J genes are TRBV5-1 and TRBJ2-1; D unresolved. There are 16 residues in the CDR3. V was shortened by 0 bases and J by 0 bases, with 10 bases between the two germline ends. CDR1 is SGHRS, CDR2 YFSETQ, per germline. The CDR3 DNA reads as TGCGCCAGCAGCTTGGGGAGTGTATACTCCTACAATGAGCAGTTCTTC. Its translation is CASSLGSVYSYNEQFF.

The chain has TRBV10-3 and TRBJ1-1, with 7 bases identical to TRBD1. Germline V gene lookup returns CDR1 ENHRY and CDR2 SYGVKD. CDR3 length equals 14 residues. V was clipped by 8 bases and J by 0 bases; unmatched bases: 6. In nucleotides, the CDR3 is TGTGCCATCCGGGACAGTAACATGAACACTGAAGCTTTCTTT. This encodes CAIRDSNMNTEAFF.

The chain joins TRBV5-6 to TRBJ2-7, with D perhaps TRBD2 (6 bases). Germline-derived CDR1 and CDR2 are SGHDT and YYEEEE. This CDR3 region has 14 residues. V was cut by 0 bases and J by 4 bases, with 11 bases left in between. CDR3 residues: CASSLAGLRYEQYF. The CDR3 region has the DNA TGTGCCAGCAGCTTGGCGGGACTTCGTTACGAGCAGTACTTC.

V usage is TRBV15 and J usage is TRBJ2-3, with TRBD2 identical over 13 bases. V was clipped by 4 bases and J by 5 bases; unmatched bases: 3. The CDR3 is 15 residues long. CDR1 LNHNV and CDR2 YYDKDF come from the germline V gene (reference sequence). The CDR3 is CATSTRTSGRDTQYF. In DNA form, the CDR3 reads TGTGCCACCAGCACTCGGACTAGCGGGAGAGATACGCAGTATTTT.

The V gene is TRBV7-9, the J gene TRBJ2-1; TRBD2 aligns across 15 bases. The CDR3 contains 19 residues. Per the germline V gene, CDR1 is SEHNR and CDR2 is FQNEAQ (reference sequence). V shed 5 bases and J 0 bases; nucleotides not matched to a gene: 8. This CDR3 is CASSPRGLAGGGSYNEQFF. DNA for the CDR3: TGTGCCAGCAGCCCGAGGGGACTAGCGGGAGGAGGCTCCTACAATGAGCAGTTCTTC.

With regard to this clone: A junction boundary mismatches the germline segment, possibly from a read error. This rearrangement joins TRBV11-2 to TRBJ1-1; D gene unclear. The length of the CDR3 is 13 residues. CDR1 and CDR2 (germline): SGHAT, FQNNGV. CDR3 nucleotides: TGTGCCAGCAGTTTAGTCTCGAACACTGAAGCTTTCTTT. Protein: CASSLVSNTEAFF.

The chain couples TRBV2 to TRBJ1-1, with a possible D match to TRBD1 (5 bases). The V gene lost 6 bases and the J gene lost 4 bases, with 12 bases spanning the gap. The CDR3 is 13 residues long. In germline, CDR1 is SNHLY, CDR2 FYNNEI. The DNA for the CDR3 is TGTGCCAGCAGGACAGCCGGGCTCACTGAAGCTTTCTTT. It codes for CASRTAGLTEAFF.

This rearrangement joins TRBV4-1 to TRBJ1-5; possible D gene TRBD1, 5 bases. Trimming shortened V by 3 bases and J by 0 bases, and 12 bases separated the two germline ends. The CDR3 length is 16 residues. CDR1 MGHRA and CDR2 YSYEKL come from the germline V gene. The CDR3 DNA is TGCGCCAGCAGCCAGGGCGCGACAGATAGCAATCAGCCCCAGCATTTT. As protein: CASSQGATDSNQPQHF.

This chain connects TRBV4-1 to TRBJ1-1, with unresolved D. The CDR3 sequence is 15 residues long. The germline V gene has CDR1 MGHRA and CDR2 YSYEKL. V was trimmed by 4 bases and J by 5 bases, leaving 17 bases between them. The CDR3 loop reads CASSLSSDGRTEAFF. The CDR3 DNA reads as TGCGCCAGCAGCCTTTCCTCGGACGGGAGGACTGAAGCTTTCTTT.

The sample holds a few counts of this clone. The junction departs from the called germline gene at one end, perhaps through a read error. The CDR3 nucleotides read TGTGCCAGCAGTCAAGGGACACCGAGCTTC. This gives the protein CASSQGTPSF. V gene TRBV28 combines with J gene TRBJ1-2; D possibly corresponds to TRBD1 (6 bases). CDR3 length equals 10 residues. In germline, CDR1 is MDHEN, CDR2 SYDVKM.

V usage is TRBV29-1 and J usage is TRBJ2-3, with 9 bases identical to TRBD2. The length of the CDR3 is 13 residues. Germline CDR1 and CDR2: SQVTM and ANQGSEA. As DNA, the CDR3 is TGCACCGCCCCGCGGGGGGGGGCAGATACGCAGTATTTT. It yields the protein CTAPRGGADTQYF.

The rearrangement joins TRBV27 to TRBJ1-2; 7 bases are shared with TRBD1. The CDR3 totals 13 residues. The V and J ends lost 9 bases and 2 bases, in that order; junction bases with no gene match: 6. CDR1 is MNHEY, CDR2 SMNVEV, per germline (reference sequence). CDR3 sequence: CASGDRVNYGYTF. CDR3 DNA sequence: TGTGCCAGTGGCGACAGGGTAAACTATGGCTACACCTTC.

The chain recombines TRBV5-1 with TRBJ1-5; D call uncertain. V was pared by 0 bases and J by 5 bases, with 18 bases between. CDR3 length equals 17 residues. Per germline, CDR1 SGHRS and CDR2 YFSETQ. The CDR3 bases are TGCGCCAGCAGCTTGGGCTTCCTAGGTGATCCGGATCAGCCCCAGCATTTT. It translates to CASSLGFLGDPDQPQHF.

The rearrangement joins TRBV5-4 to TRBJ2-2, with TRBD2 matching 12 bases. The V gene end was trimmed by 4 bases and the J gene end by 5 bases; junction bases not matched to a gene: 9. The CDR3 spans 17 residues. CDR1 SGHNT and CDR2 YYREEE come from the germline V gene (reference sequence). The CDR3 coding sequence is TGTGCCAGCAGCCCCCAGACTAGCGGGGGTTGGACCGGGGAGCTGTTTTTT. Amino acid sequence: CASSPQTSGGWTGELFF.

CDR3 protein: CAWVLGHENTEAFF. The CDR3 DNA follows: TGTGCCTGGGTGCTCGGACACGAGAACACTGAAGCTTTCTTT. This chain links TRBV30 with TRBJ1-1; a weak D match, TRBD1 (5 bases). The V and J ends lost 5 bases and 1 base respectively, with 14 bases between them. CDR3 length: 14 amino acids. Germline V lookup: CDR1 GTSNPN, CDR2 SVGIG (reference sequence). The full variable domain, rest sourced from reference TRBV30 and TRBJ1-1, is SQTIHQWPATLVQPVGSPLSLECTVEGTSNPNLYWYRQAAGRGLQLLFYSVGIGQISSEVPQNLSASRPQDRQFILSSKKLLLSDSGFYLCAWVLGHENTEAFFGQGTRLTVV.

V gene TRBV30 combines with J gene TRBJ1-5; 8 bases are shared with TRBD1. Germline CDR1 GTSNPN, CDR2 SVGIG (reference sequence). J was trimmed by 4 bases and V by 5 bases; bases with no gene match: 7. The CDR3 runs to 14 residues. The CDR3 is CAWQGQGWNQPQHF. In nucleotides, the CDR3 is TGTGCCTGGCAAGGACAGGGCTGGAATCAGCCCCAGCATTTT. Variable domain in full (rest from reference TRBV30 and TRBJ1-5): SQTIHQWPATLVQPVGSPLSLECTVEGTSNPNLYWYRQAAGRGLQLLFYSVGIGQISSEVPQNLSASRPQDRQFILSSKKLLLSDSGFYLCAWQGQGWNQPQHFGDGTRLSIL.

V usage is TRBV6-5 and J usage is TRBJ1-2, with D possibly being TRBD1 (6 bases). The V gene lost 2 bases and the J gene lost 8 bases, with 12 bases spanning the gap. The germline V gene has CDR1 MNHEY and CDR2 SVGAGI. The CDR3 has 13 amino acids. CDR3 bases: TGTGCCAGCAGTTACGGGGGGGCGTCCGGCTACACCTTC. It codes for CASSYGGASGYTF.

The chain couples TRBV18 to TRBJ2-5; D remains unclear. Germline values: CDR1 KGHSH, CDR2 LQKENI. The CDR3 has 17 residues. Trimming stripped 1 base from V and 5 bases from J, with 20 bases between. CDR3 nucleotides: TGTGCCAGCTCACCACAAGAGAACAGTTTCAGTTGGGAGACCCAGTACTTC. This codes for CASSPQENSFSWETQYF.